This TCR beta chain was sequenced for a study of blood T cell repertoires in COVID-19. About the research overall: T cells, B-cell-depleted T cells, or PBMCs provided the cDNA or gDNA that served as material.

The study assigned cohorts using participant-reported clinical history. This clone has just a few counts. This table comes from immunoSEQ multiplex PCR, and its TCRdb copy is limited to in-frame clones, with some not included. This sample has some 180,000 clones, with around 84% found just once. The sample comprised PBMCs or T cells enriched from blood (not recorded which). The origin of this receptor is a woman in her twenties or thirties who had been exposed to COVID-19.

CDR3 in amino acids: CASSLYLIRSPLHF. CDR3 DNA sequence: TGTGCCAGCAGTTTATACCTAATTCGTTCACCCCTCCACTTT. The rearrangement uses TRBV27 and TRBJ1-6, with no clear D. Trimming took 1 base from V and 9 from J, leaving 10 bases between them. Looked up from germline, CDR1 is MNHEY and CDR2 is SMNVEV (reference sequence). The CDR3 is made up of 14 amino acids.